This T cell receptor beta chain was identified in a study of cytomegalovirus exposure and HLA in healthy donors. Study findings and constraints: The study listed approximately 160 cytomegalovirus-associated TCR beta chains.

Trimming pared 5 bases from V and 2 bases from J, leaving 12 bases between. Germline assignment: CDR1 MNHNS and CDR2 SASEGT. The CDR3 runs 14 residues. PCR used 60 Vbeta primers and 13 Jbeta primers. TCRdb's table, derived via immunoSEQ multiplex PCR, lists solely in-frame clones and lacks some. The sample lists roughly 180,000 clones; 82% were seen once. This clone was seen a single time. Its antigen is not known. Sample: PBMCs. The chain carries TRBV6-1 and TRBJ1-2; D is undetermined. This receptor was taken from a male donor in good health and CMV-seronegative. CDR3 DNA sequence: TGTGCCAGCAGTTCTGACAACCTAAACTATGGCTACACCTTC. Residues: CASSSDNLNYGYTF.